Each of the 11 T cell receptor beta chains below was sequenced from the same sample in a study of cytomegalovirus exposure and HLA in healthy donors. The PCR ran on 60 Vbeta and 13 Jbeta primers. Here immunoSEQ multiplex PCR was the method, and the copy in TCRdb shows in-frame clones only, minus some. The sample has 110,000 to 150,000 clones; about four fifths are singletons. The material sequenced was PBMCs. The source of these receptors is a man aged 35-49 years in good health and CMV-seropositive.

The CDR3 sequence is CAIRRQGENIQYF. The CDR3 DNA sequence: TGTGCCATCAGAAGACAGGGTGAAAACATTCAGTACTTC. This chain uses TRBV10-3 with TRBJ2-4, with TRBD1 matching 7 bases. The CDR3 extends over 13 amino acids. The V gene's germline CDR1 is ENHRY and CDR2 SYGVKD. V lost 6 bases, J lost 5 bases, and 4 bases stayed unmatched.

This chain joins TRBV2 and TRBJ2-3; 10 bases line up with TRBD1. Trimming took 3 bases from V and 3 from J; bases not matched to a gene: 3. Per germline, CDR1 SNHLY and CDR2 FYNNEI. This CDR3 comprises 15 residues. Written as DNA, the CDR3 is TGTGCCAGCAGTGATGGGACAGGGGTTACAGATACGCAGTATTTT. Translating gives CASSDGTGVTDTQYF.

The V gene is TRBV6-5, the J gene TRBJ2-5; tentative D call: TRBD2 (6 bases). The CDR3 is 13 amino acids. Deletions cut 5 bases from V and 5 bases from J, with 12 bases between. Germline CDR1 is MNHEY and CDR2 is SVGAGI. CDR3 nucleotides: TGTGCCAGCAGTCCGACTAGTCGGGAGACCCAGTACTTC. This codes for CASSPTSRETQYF.

This clone showed up just once. This chain links TRBV6-1 with TRBJ2-7; TRBD2 aligns across 7 bases. The CDR3 loop spans 14 amino acids. Trimming cost V 6 bases and J 4 bases; bases outside gene matches: 9. Germline-derived CDR1 and CDR2 are MNHNS and SASEGT. CDR3 region: CASRERETFYEQYF. In DNA form, the CDR3 reads TGTGCCAGCAGGGAGCGGGAAACTTTTTACGAGCAGTACTTC.

The V call is TRBV6-5, the J call TRBJ1-1, with 12 positions matching TRBD1. After removal of 6 bases from V and 5 bases from J, the junction contained 4 bases not matched to a gene. CDR1 MNHEY and CDR2 SVGAGI come from the germline V gene. The CDR3 is made up of 14 amino acids. The CDR3 protein is CASRGQGARTEAFF. The CDR3 DNA reads as TGTGCCAGCAGGGGACAGGGGGCGCGAACTGAAGCTTTCTTT.

This chain connects TRBV29-1 to TRBJ2-5; D is undetermined. Germline lookup yields CDR1 SQVTM and CDR2 ANQGSEA. The CDR3 has 12 amino acids. Trimming took off 6 bases at V and 4 bases at J, with 12 bases between the two ends. CDR3 DNA: TGCAGCGTACCGCGGTCCAGAGAGACCCAGTACTTC. This encodes CSVPRSRETQYF.

The CDR3 spells CASSQVAGGPQGEQYF. CDR3 nucleotide sequence: TGCGCCAGCAGCCAAGTAGCGGGGGGCCCTCAGGGGGAGCAGTACTTC. J is TRBJ2-7 and V is TRBV4-1, with 10 bases identical to TRBD2. V was pared by 1 base and J by 7 bases, with 10 bases of the junction left unmatched. Germline-derived CDR1 and CDR2 are MGHRA and YSYEKL. This CDR3 has 16 amino acids.

V is TRBV18 and J is TRBJ2-7; 15 bases are a match to TRBD2. The germline gives CDR1 KGHSH, CDR2 LQKENI. V shed 5 bases, J shed 4 bases, and the junction held 9 bases outside the gene matches. The CDR3 covers 17 residues. Here the CDR3 reads CASSSSGTSGGFYEQYF. For the CDR3, the DNA is TGTGCCAGCTCATCTAGCGGGACTAGCGGGGGGTTTTACGAGCAGTACTTC.

This chain uses TRBV7-9 with TRBJ2-2; D is unresolved. The CDR3 runs to 12 residues. The germline V and J ends were trimmed by 6 bases and 7 bases, with 9 bases remaining between them. CDR1 is SEHNR and CDR2 is FQNEAQ in the germline V gene (reference sequence). The CDR3 DNA reads TGTGCCAGCAGAAGTTACAGCGGGGAGCTGTTTTTT. It specifies CASRSYSGELFF.

The chain recombines TRBV15 with TRBJ1-1, with TRBD1 matching over 10 bases. V dropped 4 bases and J dropped 4; count of bases not matched to a gene: 6. The CDR3 extends over 15 amino acids. Germline V gene sequence: CDR1 LNHNV, CDR2 YYDKDF (reference sequence). The CDR3 nucleotides are TGTGCCACCAGCACAGGGGGACAGGGGACCACTGAAGCTTTCTTT. This sequence encodes CATSTGGQGTTEAFF.

The chain uses TRBV5-6 and TRBJ1-1; TRBD1 agrees at 7 bases. With V trimmed by 4 bases and J by 6 bases, 6 bases remained unmatched. The germline gives CDR1 SGHDT, CDR2 YYEEEE. There are 13 residues in the CDR3. CDR3 residues: CASSPGTVSEAFF. The CDR3 DNA reads TGTGCCAGCAGCCCCGGGACAGTCTCTGAAGCTTTCTTT.